The rows below give T cell receptor beta chains drawn from one sample of a study of T-cell memory formation after mild COVID-19. TCRdb recomputed calls from the 5' RACE reads with MiXCR, one row per CDR3 protein. This sample has 280,000 or so distinct CDR3 sequences, with about a sixth found just once. The sequenced sample was PBMCs or a T cell subset sorted from them (not recorded which). These receptors originate from a man between 18 and 29 years old who had mild COVID-19 (a few samples of this study predate the infection). Cell type and time point are not known. The CDR3 runs from the conserved cysteine through the conserved F or W. A D gene is named only where the DNA matches it firmly. Size is omitted from some rows. Given values are once, few, many or a class for expanded clones.

v_gene	abundance	j_gene	d_gene	len	CDR3nt	CDR3aa
TRBV6-2/TRBV6-3	NA	TRBJ2-2	NA	13	TGTGCCAGCACCTTATGGGGCGCCGGGGAGCTGTTTTTT	CASTLWGAGELFF
TRBV7-9	few	TRBJ2-5	TRBD1	14	TGTGCCAGCAGCGAGGGGACAGGGGAGGAGACCCAGTACTTC	CASSEGTGEETQYF
TRBV12-3/TRBV12-4	NA	TRBJ2-4	TRBD1	15	TGTGCCAGCTGTCCCGGGACAGGGACCAAAAACATTCAGTACTTC	CASCPGTGTKNIQYF
TRBV19	NA	TRBJ1-3	NA	15	TGTGCCAGTAGCCGAGGTGGAAGCTCTGGAAACACCATATATTTT	CASSRGGSSGNTIYF
TRBV4-1	NA	TRBJ1-2	NA	12	TGCGCCAGCAGCCGTATGGGCGATGGCTACACCTTC	CASSRMGDGYTF
TRBV5-1	few	TRBJ2-1	NA	12	TGCGCCAGCAGCGTACCCAACAACGGGCAGTTCTTC	CASSVPNNGQFF
TRBV15	NA	TRBJ1-5	NA	17	TGTGCCACCACTTCAGCCGAGGGGATACTAAGCAATCAGCCCCAGCATTTT	CATTSAEGILSNQPQHF
TRBV24-1	few	TRBJ2-5	NA	14	TGTGCCACCAGTGATAGCTTGACTCGAGAGACCCAGTACTTC	CATSDSLTRETQYF
TRBV4-2	NA	TRBJ1-5	NA	17	TGTGCCAGCAGCCAAGAAGCCCAGATCAGGAGCAATCAGCCCCAGCATTTT	CASSQEAQIRSNQPQHF
TRBV7-2	few	TRBJ1-6	TRBD1	14	TGTGCCAGCAGCGAAACTGTGACAGGGGTCCCCCTCCACTTT	CASSETVTGVPLHF
TRBV6-5	NA	TRBJ1-1	NA	15	TGTGCCAGCATCCGCTCCCGGGTCGGGAACACTGAAGCTTTCTTT	CASIRSRVGNTEAFF
TRBV5-1	NA	TRBJ2-7	TRBD1	15	TGCGCCAGCAGCGGGACCGGGACAGGCCCTAGGGAGCAGTACTTC	CASSGTGTGPREQYF
TRBV13	many	TRBJ2-3	NA	11	TGTGCCAGCAGCTTAAATGGTCCGGAGTATTTT	CASSLNGPEYF
TRBV7-8	NA	TRBJ2-3	TRBD1	17	TGTGCCAGCAGCTTAGTCGGGACAGGGAGGAGAACAGATACGCAGTATTTT	CASSLVGTGRRTDTQYF
TRBV6-5	NA	TRBJ2-7	NA	13	TGTGCCAGCAGTTACTATGAGGGGAGCGAGCAGTACTTC	CASSYYEGSEQYF
TRBV9	NA	TRBJ2-1	NA	15	TGTGCCAGCAGCGTAGAGGATAGCATCTACAATGAGCAGTTCTTC	CASSVEDSIYNEQFF
TRBV7-2	NA	TRBJ1-5	NA	13	TGTGCCAGCAGCGTCAGTCGCAATCAGCCCCAGCATTTT	CASSVSRNQPQHF
TRBV10-2	few	TRBJ2-2	NA	15	TGCGCCAGCAGTGAGTCAGGCCCGAACACCGGGGAGCTGTTTTTT	CASSESGPNTGELFF
TRBV4-2	few	TRBJ2-3	TRBD2	18	TGTGCCAGCAGCCAAGGCCTCGACCTAGCGGGGGTCACAGATACGCAGTATTTT	CASSQGLDLAGVTDTQYF
TRBV7-9	few	TRBJ1-1	NA	15	TGTGCCAGCAGCTTAGGGGGTCAGGGGAGCACTGAAGCTTTCTTT	CASSLGGQGSTEAFF
TRBV20-1	few	TRBJ2-3	TRBD2	15	TGCAGGGTAGAGGGTGCGGGAGCGGGGGGTGATACGCAGTATTTT	CRVEGAGAGGDTQYF
TRBV6-5	few	TRBJ2-2	NA	13	TGTGCCAGCAGTTACGCGAACACCGGGGAGCTGTTTTTT	CASSYANTGELFF
TRBV5-6	NA	TRBJ1-1	NA	14	TGTGCCAGCAGCCTGCGGGGCACGAACACTGAAGCTTTCTTT	CASSLRGTNTEAFF
TRBV20-1	NA	TRBJ2-5	NA	12	TGCAGTGCTAGCGCAGGCCAAGAGACCCAGTACTTC	CSASAGQETQYF
TRBV13	NA	TRBJ2-7	NA	13	TGTGCCAGCAGCTTATGGGGGTCGTTCGAGCAGTACTTC	CASSLWGSFEQYF
TRBV7-3	few	TRBJ2-1	TRBD2	14	TGTGCCAGCAGCCCGGGGACTAGCGTCAATGAGCAGTTCTTC	CASSPGTSVNEQFF
TRBV7-2	NA	TRBJ2-1	TRBD1	15	TGTGCCAGCAGCTCCCCCACAGGGGTGGACAATGAGCAGTTCTTC	CASSSPTGVDNEQFF
TRBV24-1	few	TRBJ2-5	TRBD1	16	TGTGCCACCAGTGATTTTGGGGACAGTGACCAAGAGACCCAGTACTTC	CATSDFGDSDQETQYF
TRBV18	NA	TRBJ2-1	NA	15	TGTGCCAGCTCACCCCAAAAGGGGACCTACAATGAGCAGTTCTTC	CASSPQKGTYNEQFF
TRBV12-3/TRBV12-4	NA	TRBJ1-2	NA	13	TGTGCCAGCAGTTTCGGCCCAGGCTATGGCTACACCTTC	CASSFGPGYGYTF
TRBV6-5	NA	TRBJ2-1	NA	14	TGTGCCAGCAGTTGGAACGGGGGTGACAATGAGCAGTTCTTC	CASSWNGGDNEQFF
TRBV18	NA	TRBJ2-3	TRBD2	16	TGTGCCAGCTCACCGCGGGGGGGCGCCGAGACAGATACGCAGTATTTT	CASSPRGGAETDTQYF
TRBV3-1	NA	TRBJ1-1	NA	13	TGTGCCAGCAGCCAAGCCAGGGTCACTGAAGCTTTCTTT	CASSQARVTEAFF
TRBV12-3/TRBV12-4	NA	TRBJ1-1	NA	11	TGTGCCAGCAGTGGATTATCTGAAGCTTTCTTT	CASSGLSEAFF
TRBV28	NA	TRBJ1-2	NA	12	TGTTGCGCTGGGGGGGTTAACTATGGCTACACCTTC	CCAGGVNYGYTF
TRBV27	NA	TRBJ2-1	TRBD2	17	TGTGCCAGCAGCCCACGGCTAGCGGCGGGGGTGTACAATGAGCAGTTCTTC	CASSPRLAAGVYNEQFF
TRBV11-3	few	TRBJ2-3	NA	14	TGTGCCAGCAGCTTAGGACGGGCCGCTGATACGCAGTATTTT	CASSLGRAADTQYF
TRBV4-2	few	TRBJ2-3	TRBD2	16	TGTGCCAGCAGCCAGGCCAGCGGGGGGAGCACAGATACGCAGTATTTT	CASSQASGGSTDTQYF
TRBV7-2	many	TRBJ1-2	TRBD1	15	TGTGCCAGCAGATATCCGGGACAGGGGGACTATGGCTACACCTTC	CASRYPGQGDYGYTF
TRBV5-5	NA	TRBJ2-1	TRBD2	14	TGTGCCAGCAGCCCGTGGGCTAGCGGGGGTGAGCAGTTCTTC	CASSPWASGGEQFF
TRBV20-1	NA	TRBJ2-7	NA	16	TGCAGTGCTAGGCAGGGAGGCAGAGTTAACTCCTACGAGCAGTACTTC	CSARQGGRVNSYEQYF
TRBV7-3	few	TRBJ2-3	TRBD2	16	TGTGCCAGCAGCTTCTCAGCGGGGGGGCAGAAAGATACGCAGTATTTT	CASSFSAGGQKDTQYF
TRBV6-2/TRBV6-3	few	TRBJ2-3	NA	13	TGTGCCACAACAGCGGCTTCCGAAGATACGCAGTATTTT	CATTAASEDTQYF
TRBV2	many	TRBJ2-2	NA	17	TGTGCCAGCGGGCCGAGACGTGTTGGTCAAGGCGCCGGGGAGCTGTTTTTT	CASGPRRVGQGAGELFF
TRBV7-2	many	TRBJ2-1	NA	14	TGTGCCAGCAGACACACGGGACTTTACAATGAGCAGTTCTTC	CASRHTGLYNEQFF
TRBV7-2	many	TRBJ2-3	TRBD2	14	TGTGCCAGCAGCTTAGCCAGCGGGGTGGATACGCAGTATTTT	CASSLASGVDTQYF
TRBV20-1	few	TRBJ2-1	NA	14	TGCAGTGCTAGTAGTGGAGACTCCTACAATGAGCAGTTCTTC	CSASSGDSYNEQFF
TRBV30	few	TRBJ2-7	NA	12	TGTGCCTGGAGCACGACTATGGGCGAGCAGTACTTC	CAWSTTMGEQYF
TRBV12-3/TRBV12-4	few	TRBJ1-1	TRBD1	13	TGTGCCAGCAGATTAGGGACAGGGGATGAAGCTTTCTTT	CASRLGTGDEAFF
TRBV20-1	NA	TRBJ2-5	TRBD2	13	TGCAGCCACGTAGCGGGTGGCTCGGAGACCCAGTACTTC	CSHVAGGSETQYF
TRBV18	few	TRBJ2-1	NA	14	TGTGCCAGCTCCCAATACGGTCAGGATCATGAGCAGTTCTTC	CASSQYGQDHEQFF
TRBV7-9	few	TRBJ2-1	TRBD2	14	TGTGCCAGCAGCCCCCCAGCGGGGTGGAGGGAGCAGTTCTTC	CASSPPAGWREQFF
TRBV5-1	many	TRBJ2-7	NA	14	TGCGCCAGCAGCTTGGGGGACACAGGGAACGAGCAGTACTTC	CASSLGDTGNEQYF